What follows is one T cell receptor beta chain and its context. This entry belongs to a study of cytomegalovirus exposure and HLA in healthy donors. The germline V gene encodes CDR1 SGDLS and CDR2 YYNGEE. This CDR3 contains 15 residues. J was trimmed by 3 bases and V by 0 bases; bases with no gene match: 5. It was with 60 Vbeta and 13 Jbeta primers that the PCR ran. The assay was immunoSEQ multiplex PCR, and TCRdb's table has in-frame clones only and misses some. Across tens of thousands of clones, the top ten clones capture around 5% of the sample. This receptor was taken from a female donor in good health and CMV-seronegative. The V and J genes are TRBV9 and TRBJ2-7; 8 bases align to TRBD1. The sequenced sample was PBMCs. In nucleotides, the CDR3 is TGTGCCAGCAGCGTAGCCCCCGGACAGGGCTACGAGCAGTACTTC. Residues: CASSVAPGQGYEQYF.